This is a list of T cell receptor beta chains from one sample in a study of blood T cell repertoires in COVID-19. Profiling relied on immunoSEQ multiplex PCR, and the TCRdb table lists in-frame clones only, not all of them. The repertoire holds some 110,000 clones, with 80% to 90% as singletons. Sequencing was done on a sample of peripheral blood. The receptors shown here come from a man aged 35-49 years with acute or convalescent COVID-19. Each CDR3 is given with its conserved first and last residue. Each record gives: CDR3 protein, CDR3 DNA, clone size, V gene, D gene, J gene. D genes are given only for firm matches. Clone size appears in some rows only: once, few, many, or a class for an expanded clone.

CDR3aa: CASSATGGLYEQYF; CDR3nt: TGTGCCAGCAGTGCGACAGGGGGGCTATACGAGCAGTACTTC; abundance: NA; v_gene: TRBV25-1; d_gene: TRBD1; j_gene: TRBJ2-7
CDR3aa: CASSESIGYTF; CDR3nt: TGTGCCAGCAGTGAGAGCATCGGCTACACCTTC; abundance: NA; v_gene: TRBV6-1; d_gene: NA; j_gene: TRBJ1-2
CDR3aa: CASSATGQNQPQHF; CDR3nt: TGTGCCAGCAGCGCGACAGGGCAGAATCAGCCCCAGCATTTT; abundance: NA; v_gene: TRBV9; d_gene: TRBD1; j_gene: TRBJ1-5
CDR3aa: CAISAGRSGGGGDEQYF; CDR3nt: TGTGCCATCAGTGCCGGTCGGAGCGGTGGGGGGGGAGACGAGCAGTACTTC; abundance: NA; v_gene: TRBV10-3; d_gene: TRBD2; j_gene: TRBJ2-7
CDR3aa: CASSQGLNTEAFF; CDR3nt: TGCGCCAGCAGCCAGGGGCTGAACACTGAAGCTTTCTTT; abundance: NA; v_gene: TRBV10-1; d_gene: NA; j_gene: TRBJ1-1
CDR3aa: CATSDALWEGRGAQYF; CDR3nt: TGTGCCACCAGTGATGCCTTATGGGAGGGAAGGGGAGCCCAGTACTTC; abundance: NA; v_gene: TRBV24-1; d_gene: TRBD2; j_gene: TRBJ2-5
CDR3aa: CASRHRDRSKMNTEAFF; CDR3nt: TGTGCCAGCAGACACCGGGACAGATCTAAAATGAACACTGAAGCTTTCTTT; abundance: NA; v_gene: TRBV25-1; d_gene: TRBD1; j_gene: TRBJ1-1
CDR3aa: CASSPGWSMSNEKLFF; CDR3nt: TGTGCCAGCAGCCCAGGGTGGAGTATGTCTAATGAAAAACTGTTTTTT; abundance: NA; v_gene: TRBV14; d_gene: NA; j_gene: TRBJ1-4
CDR3aa: CASSRPPGHRDNTGELFF; CDR3nt: TGCGCCAGCAGCCGCCCACCGGGACACAGAGACAACACCGGGGAGCTGTTTTTT; abundance: NA; v_gene: TRBV5-1; d_gene: NA; j_gene: TRBJ2-2
CDR3aa: CASSPKNGGQYNEQFF; CDR3nt: TGTGCCAGCAGCCCGAAAAACGGGGGGCAATACAATGAGCAGTTCTTC; abundance: NA; v_gene: TRBV5-4; d_gene: NA; j_gene: TRBJ2-1
CDR3aa: CARSELAGGPNEQFF; CDR3nt: TGTGCCAGAAGCGAACTAGCGGGGGGCCCCAATGAGCAGTTCTTC; abundance: NA; v_gene: TRBV5-3; d_gene: TRBD2; j_gene: TRBJ2-1
CDR3aa: CASSPLPGANYGYTF; CDR3nt: TGTGCCAGCTCCCCTCTACCGGGGGCTAACTATGGCTACACCTTC; abundance: NA; v_gene: TRBV18; d_gene: NA; j_gene: TRBJ1-2
CDR3aa: CASSYYTGGYTF; CDR3nt: TGTGCCAGCAGTTACTACACGGGTGGCTACACCTTC; abundance: NA; v_gene: TRBV6-5; d_gene: NA; j_gene: TRBJ1-2
CDR3aa: CASSAKQFTEAFF; CDR3nt: TGTGCCAGCAGTGCAAAACAGTTCACTGAAGCTTTCTTT; abundance: NA; v_gene: TRBV2; d_gene: NA; j_gene: TRBJ1-1
CDR3aa: CASSQTGVSNQPQHF; CDR3nt: TGTGCCAGCAGCCAGACGGGGGTAAGCAATCAGCCCCAGCATTTT; abundance: few; v_gene: TRBV11-2; d_gene: NA; j_gene: TRBJ1-5
CDR3aa: CASSSRTSVSYEQYF; CDR3nt: TGTGCCAGCAGCTCCAGGACTAGCGTCTCCTACGAGCAGTACTTC; abundance: once; v_gene: TRBV7-9; d_gene: TRBD2; j_gene: TRBJ2-7
CDR3aa: CASSQDKGGGGQPQHF; CDR3nt: TGCGCCAGCAGCCAAGATAAAGGCGGGGGAGGTCAGCCCCAGCATTTT; abundance: NA; v_gene: TRBV4-3; d_gene: NA; j_gene: TRBJ1-5
CDR3aa: CASSPGGVEIGTQYF; CDR3nt: TGTGCCAGCAGCCCCGGGGGGGTGGAGATAGGGACCCAGTACTTC; abundance: few; v_gene: TRBV6-6; d_gene: TRBD2; j_gene: TRBJ2-5